The T cell receptor beta chain under discussion was sequenced for a study of early T cells in non-severe SARS-CoV-2 infection. Study-wide context: It was bulk RNA from unsorted whole blood that was sequenced, and the chains were unpaired.

Ten or more counts support this clonotype. TCRdb reprocessed the 5' RACE reads with MiXCR, giving one entry per CDR3 protein. The data hold nearly 70,000 distinct CDR3 sequences, with 4% to 6% observed a single time. The V and J ends lost 1 base and 4 bases respectively, with 5 bases between them. The germline V gene encodes CDR1 SGHAT and CDR2 FQNNGV. This CDR3 is 13 amino acids long. The sequence was collected from an adult who was a healthcare worker with PCR-confirmed SARS-CoV-2 infection or an uninfected control (not recorded which). The donor label of this sample is uncertain. The sequences come from whole blood, collected at baseline. The V and J genes are TRBV11-2 and TRBJ2-1; D remains ambiguous. Written as DNA, the CDR3 is TGTGCCAGCAGCTTAGTCTGGTACAATGAGCAGTTCTTC. Translating it yields CASSLVWYNEQFF.